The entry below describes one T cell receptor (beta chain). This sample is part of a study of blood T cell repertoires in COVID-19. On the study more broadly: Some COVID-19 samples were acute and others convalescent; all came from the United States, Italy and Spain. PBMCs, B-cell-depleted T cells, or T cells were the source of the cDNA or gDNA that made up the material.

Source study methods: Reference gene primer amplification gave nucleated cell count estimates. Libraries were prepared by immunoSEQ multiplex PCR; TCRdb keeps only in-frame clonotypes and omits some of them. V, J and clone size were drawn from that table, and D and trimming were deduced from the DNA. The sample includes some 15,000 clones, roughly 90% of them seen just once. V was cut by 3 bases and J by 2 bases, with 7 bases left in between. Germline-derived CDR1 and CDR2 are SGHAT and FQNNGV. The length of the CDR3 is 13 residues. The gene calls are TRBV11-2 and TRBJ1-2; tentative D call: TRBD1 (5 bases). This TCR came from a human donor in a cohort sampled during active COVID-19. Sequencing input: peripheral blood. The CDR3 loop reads CASSLGGNYGYTF. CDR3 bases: TGTGCCAGCAGCTTGGGGGGGAACTATGGCTACACCTTC.